This T cell receptor beta chain was sequenced in a study of blood T cell repertoires in COVID-19. Study at large: COVID-19 samples from acute and convalescent phases originated in the United States, Italy and Spain.

The V gene's germline CDR1 is LGHNA and CDR2 YSLEER. CDR3 length equals 14 residues. The junction had 4 bases not matched to a gene; V was cut back by 3 bases and J by 13 bases. Here immunoSEQ multiplex PCR was the method, and the copy in TCRdb shows in-frame clones only, minus some. The sample shows under 250,000 clones, approximately 85% of them seen only once. While infection was still active, Seattle patients were enrolled and then followed longitudinally. This TCR was recovered from a woman aged 70-85 years with COVID-19, enrolled during active disease. The chain joins TRBV4-3 to TRBJ2-6; 12 bases align to TRBD2. Sequenced: peripheral blood. The CDR3 here is CASSQTSGSRVLTF. The DNA for the CDR3 is TGCGCCAGCAGCCAGACTAGCGGGAGTAGGGTCCTGACTTTC.